This T cell receptor (beta chain) stems from a study of cytomegalovirus exposure and HLA in healthy donors. The length of the CDR3 is 13 residues. Trimming removed 8 bases from V and 6 bases from J, with 16 bases in between. CDR1 SNHLY and CDR2 FYNNEI come from the germline V gene. PCR employed 60 Vbeta and 13 Jbeta primers. Produced via immunoSEQ multiplex PCR; TCRdb's table is partial and in-frame only. The sample comprises 150,000 to 200,000 clones, around nine tenths of which are singletons, and around 1.5% rests with the top ten. This chain links TRBV2 with TRBJ2-5; tentatively, D is TRBD1 (6 bases). The receptor's source is a woman in her late teens or twenties in good health and CMV-seronegative. The source material was PBMCs. The chain's CDR3 is CASVGTPAKTQYF. The CDR3 region has the DNA TGTGCCAGCGTTGGGACACCCGCTAAGACCCAGTACTTC.